Described below is a single T cell receptor (beta chain) sequence and its context. Its target antigen remains unknown. One end of the junction does not line up with germline, which may come from a read error. The CDR3 goes from the cysteine to the phenylalanine over 14 residues. The retained sequence is limited to the CDR3, 42 bases, with the frame set at the first base. The germline V gene sets CDR1 to SGHVS and CDR2 to FNYEAQ. The sample originates from a study of esophageal squamous cell carcinoma under preoperative chemotherapy (dated by TCRdb to 2017 to 2018). At the level of the whole study: Both tumor-infiltrating lymphocytes and peripheral blood T cells had their TCR repertoires profiled in the study. The study assessed how paclitaxel-nedaplatin chemotherapy affected T-cell receptor repertoires in patients with esophageal squamous cell carcinoma. Four or five patients with primary esophageal squamous cell carcinoma made up the cohort. Repertoires were compared between samples taken before and after paclitaxel-nedaplatin therapy. The research as a whole found: Only a handful of patients with esophageal squamous cell carcinoma were analyzed, making for a small cohort. Rather than arising solely from local clonal changes, post-treatment tumor-infiltrating lymphocytes appeared to come partly from peripheral T cells that migrated into the tumor. A significant increase in TCR diversity was observed in peripheral T cells after chemotherapy, whereas no such increase was observed in tumor-infiltrating lymphocytes. Paclitaxel-nedaplatin therapy caused immediate and substantial changes in clonotype frequency, and abundant clones were more likely to contract than to amplify.

The method behind the library was PCR. The instrument given in TCRdb is HiSeq X Ten. High-throughput sequencing was used to characterize TCR repertoires. TCRdb's own reprocessing of the public reads used fastp at Q25 and MiXCR and kept productive beta chains. When rows share a CDR3 protein, they turn into one entry using the most common DNA and genes. The sample data list some 18,000 distinct CDR3 sequences, and around 42% of these were observed just once. The ten largest clonotypes hold roughly 30% of the sample. In the paper's terms, the time point label means: after preoperative PTX-NDP chemotherapy. Before surgery, patients were given paclitaxel-nedaplatin as preoperative chemotherapy.

The sequence came from a human donor with esophageal squamous cell carcinoma. The donor label of this sample is uncertain. The chain is assembled from TRBV7-6 and TRBJ2-3, with the D call perhaps TRBD1 or TRBD2, as 6 bases match in each case. Sampling was conducted from a patient given preoperative chemotherapy. The CDR3 in this case is CAGLGGCDQETQYF. The DNA sequence is TGTGCGGGGCTCGGGGGCTGTGACCAGGAGACCCAGTATTTC.